The 19 T cell receptor beta chains below all came from one sample that was sequenced in a study of identifying expanded T cells in peripheral blood. The assay was immunoSEQ multiplex PCR, and TCRdb's table has in-frame clones only and misses some. The table lists about 100,000 clones, roughly 87% of them singletons. Sample: blood. These receptors were taken from a person aged 18 to 70 in good health.

The chain recombines TRBV5-1 with TRBJ1-2; no clear D gene. The V gene lost 0 bases and the J gene lost 1 base, with 10 bases spanning the gap. The CDR3 is 15 residues long. CDR1 is SGHRS and CDR2 is YFSETQ in the germline V gene. CDR3 bases: TGCGCCAGCAGCTTGGGGAATGATCTTAACTATGGCTACACCTTC. Its protein is CASSLGNDLNYGYTF.

The chain links TRBV11-2 to TRBJ1-6, with D hard to call. CDR3 length: 14 amino acids. Trimming cost V 2 bases and J 2 bases, with 4 bases left between them. The germline CDR1 and CDR2 sequences are SGHAT and FQNNGV. DNA of the CDR3: TGTGCCAGCAGCTTATCACCCTATAATTCACCCCTCCACTTT. It codes for CASSLSPYNSPLHF.

The chain recombines TRBV27 with TRBJ1-1, with 8 bases fitting TRBD1. The CDR3 is made up of 18 amino acids. V lost 6 bases to trimming and J lost 0 bases; unmatched junction nucleotides: 15. CDR1 and CDR2 from the germline V gene are MNHEY and SMNVEV (reference sequence). CDR3 bases: TGTGCCAGCAGCCGCACAGGGGGGGGGCACCGCCTGAACACTGAAGCTTTCTTT. Residues: CASSRTGGGHRLNTEAFF.

The chain carries TRBV6-5 and TRBJ2-7; the match to TRBD1 covers 11 bases. V shed 6 bases and J 3 bases; nucleotides not matched to a gene: 4. Germline V gene data show CDR1 as MNHEY and CDR2 as SVGAGI. CDR3 length: 14 amino acids. The CDR3 reads CASSGTGGDYEQYF. CDR3 in DNA: TGTGCCAGCAGCGGGACAGGGGGGGACTACGAGCAGTACTTC.

This clone has just one count. The chain is built from TRBV7-6 and TRBJ1-5, with unresolved D. The CDR3 sequence is 14 residues long. The V end lost 1 base, the J end lost 7 bases, and 11 bases lay between the germline ends. Germline-derived CDR1 and CDR2 are SGHVS and FNYEAQ. DNA for the CDR3: TGTGCCAGCAGCTTAGAGGTGTCGGGGCAGCCCCAGCATTTT. As protein: CASSLEVSGQPQHF. Together with reference TRBV7-6 and TRBJ1-5, the CDR3 gives the full variable domain: GAGVSQSPRYKVTKRGQDVALRCDPISGHVSLYWYRQALGQGPEFLTYFNYEAQQDKSGLPNDRFSAERPEGSISTLTIQRTEQRDSAMYRCASSLEVSGQPQHFGDGTRLSIL.

The CDR3 is CASSLGRGGNEQYF. In nucleotides, the CDR3 is TGTGCCAGCAGCTTAGGCCGCGGGGGGAACGAGCAGTACTTC. The chain links TRBV13 to TRBJ2-7, with TRBD2 identical over 8 bases. The germline V gene encodes CDR1 PRHDT and CDR2 FYEKMQ (reference sequence). J was trimmed by 5 bases and V by 0 bases; bases with no gene match: 3. The CDR3 length is 14 residues.

V gene TRBV9 combines with J gene TRBJ2-7; D may be TRBD1 (6 bases). The CDR3 runs 14 residues. Germline CDR1 SGDLS, CDR2 YYNGEE. Deletions cut 5 bases from V and 2 bases from J, with 14 bases between. CDR3 sequence reads: CASSPGHLTYEQYF. The CDR3 DNA is TGTGCCAGCAGTCCGGGACACCTCACCTACGAGCAGTACTTC.

The chain has TRBV7-6 and TRBJ2-5; D remains unclear. Per germline, CDR1 SGHVS and CDR2 FNYEAQ. Trimming shortened V by 5 bases and J by 2 bases, and 9 bases separated the two germline ends. This CDR3 contains 13 residues. The CDR3 spells CASSRAVQETQYF. CDR3 bases: TGTGCCAGCAGCCGGGCCGTTCAAGAGACCCAGTACTTC. Full variable domain (outside the CDR3, taken from reference TRBV7-6 and TRBJ2-5): GAGVSQSPRYKVTKRGQDVALRCDPISGHVSLYWYRQALGQGPEFLTYFNYEAQQDKSGLPNDRFSAERPEGSISTLTIQRTEQRDSAMYRCASSRAVQETQYFGPGTRLLVL.

The chain has TRBV19 and TRBJ2-5, with TRBD1 as a possible D gene (6 bases). V shed 6 bases and J shed 1 base, with 12 bases lying between them. The germline V gene encodes CDR1 LNHDA and CDR2 SQIVND (reference sequence). The CDR3 spans 14 residues. The CDR3 nucleotides read TGTGCCAGTAGCACAACAGGGTCCCAAGAGACCCAGTACTTC. It translates to CASSTTGSQETQYF. Supplemented by reference TRBV19 and TRBJ2-5, the full variable domain reads DGGITQSPKYLFRKEGQNVTLSCEQNLNHDAMYWYRQDPGQGLRLIYYSQIVNDFQKGDIAEGYSVSREKKESFPLTVTSAQKNPTAFYLCASSTTGSQETQYFGPGTRLLVL.

This chain connects TRBV5-1 to TRBJ1-1; no clear D gene. This CDR3 is 16 amino acids long. V was cut by 3 bases and J by 0 bases, with 15 bases left in between. From germline, CDR1 is SGHRS and CDR2 YFSETQ. CDR3 sequence (DNA): TGCGCCAGCAGCTCCCCTGGGGTAGGGATGAACACTGAAGCTTTCTTT. This translates into CASSSPGVGMNTEAFF.

The rearrangement joins TRBV19 to TRBJ2-7; 8 bases are shared with TRBD2. The germline V gene has CDR1 LNHDA and CDR2 SQIVND (reference sequence). The CDR3 covers 15 residues. V shed 1 base and J 7 bases; nucleotides not matched to a gene: 9. This CDR3 reads CASSIVWSGGSEQYF. Written as DNA, the CDR3 is TGTGCCAGTAGTATAGTTTGGTCGGGGGGGTCGGAGCAGTACTTC.

V is TRBV23-1 and J is TRBJ2-1; 10 nucleotides align to TRBD1. TRBV23-1 is filed as an ORF, its function uncertain. The CDR3 is made up of 16 amino acids. V gave up 2 bases and J gave up 3 bases; unmatched junction bases: 4. The CDR3: CASSQPTGGHYNEQFF. Here the CDR3 DNA reads TGCGCCAGCAGTCAACCGACAGGGGGCCACTACAATGAGCAGTTCTTC.

This clone was counted once. The genes are TRBV2 and TRBJ1-1, with no clear D. CDR1 is SNHLY, CDR2 FYNNEI, per germline. Trimming pared 7 bases from V and 1 base from J, leaving 13 bases between. The CDR3 runs 14 residues. The CDR3 here is CASTLSQTNTEAFF. Here the CDR3 DNA reads TGTGCCAGCACATTAAGTCAGACGAACACTGAAGCTTTCTTT.

V and J are TRBV13 and TRBJ1-2; the D gene is possibly TRBD1 (6 bases). The CDR3 has 16 residues. Per germline, CDR1 PRHDT and CDR2 FYEKMQ (reference sequence). The germline V and J ends were trimmed by 3 bases and 3 bases, with 17 bases remaining between them. Here the CDR3 reads CASSLGQGWRDYGYTF. The DNA of the CDR3 is TGTGCCAGCAGCTTGGGGCAGGGGTGGAGAGACTATGGCTACACCTTC. The full variable domain, in which reference TRBV13 and TRBJ1-2 provide the parts outside the CDR3, is AAGVIQSPRHLIKEKRETATLKCYPIPRHDTVYWYQQGPGQDPQFLISFYEKMQSDKGSIPDRFSAQQFSDYHSELNMSSLELGDSALYFCASSLGQGWRDYGYTFGSGTRLTVV.

This clone was counted once. The chain combines TRBV9 with TRBJ2-5; 7 bases agree with TRBD2. This CDR3 is 15 amino acids long. The junction had 15 bases not matched to a gene; V was cut back by 3 bases and J by 10 bases. Per the germline V gene, CDR1 is SGDLS and CDR2 is YYNGEE. As DNA, the CDR3 is TGTGCCAGCAGCGCAGCTAGCGGTCCGGGGGGAGTCCAGTACTTC. Its protein is CASSAASGPGGVQYF.

The chain carries TRBV7-9 and TRBJ2-7; 8 bases line up with TRBD1. V trimming: 5 bases; J trimming: 3 bases; junction bases outside the gene matches: 12. The CDR3 runs to 16 residues. The germline V gene encodes CDR1 SEHNR and CDR2 FQNEAQ (reference sequence). CDR3: CASSPVPGRGLYEQYF. CDR3 coding DNA: TGTGCCAGCAGCCCGGTCCCCGGCAGGGGGCTCTACGAGCAGTACTTC.

The J gene is TRBJ1-4, the V gene TRBV19, with TRBD1 matching 7 bases. The germline V gene encodes CDR1 LNHDA and CDR2 SQIVND (reference sequence). The V gene end was trimmed by 10 bases and the J gene end by 7 bases; junction bases not matched to a gene: 15. This CDR3 is built from 15 residues. The DNA of the CDR3 is TGTGCCACCACCCTCGGAGGGGGCAGTGGTGAAAAACTGTTTTTT. Protein: CATTLGGGSGEKLFF.

V usage is TRBV7-8 and J usage is TRBJ1-2, with D unclear. CDR3 length equals 13 residues. The V end lost 1 base, the J end lost 4 bases, and 7 bases lay between the germline ends. Germline loops: CDR1 SGHVS, CDR2 FQNEAQ. CDR3 residues: CASSLDLSYGYTF. As DNA, the CDR3 is TGTGCCAGCAGCTTAGACCTGAGCTATGGCTACACCTTC. Full variable domain (remainder filled in from reference TRBV7-8 and TRBJ1-2): GAGVSQSPRYKVAKRGQDVALRCDPISGHVSLFWYQQALGQGPEFLTYFQNEAQLDKSGLPSDRFFAERPEGSVSTLKIQRTQQEDSAVYLCASSLDLSYGYTFGSGTRLTVV.

V usage is TRBV7-7 and J usage is TRBJ2-5; no reliable D call. Germline lookup yields CDR1 SSHAT and CDR2 FNYEAQ (reference sequence). V lost 7 bases, J lost 4 bases, and 13 bases lay in between. This CDR3 has 13 amino acids. CDR3 DNA: TGTGCCAGCACCTTCGGTTTGGGAGAGACCCAGTACTTC. Translating it yields CASTFGLGETQYF.